This TCR beta chain was captured by sequencing in a study of T cells in Graves' hyperthyroidism and ophthalmopathy. The CDR3 is made up of 13 amino acids. V was shortened by 5 bases and J by 5 bases, with 11 bases between the two germline ends. Germline V CDR1 and CDR2: KGHDR, SFDVKD. Study-wide points: Within blood appeared most thyroid clonotypes that had expanded above 0.001. The model predicted ophthalmopathy a median around seven months before onset.

It was RNA transcripts that yielded the amplified TCR beta CDR3 regions. When the TCR CDR3 underwent first-round RT-PCR, the HTBI primer set was used. MiXCR, applied by TCRdb to the multiplex PCR reads, yields one record per CDR3 protein. The repertoire includes about 570,000 distinct CDR3 sequences, just over 45% of them detected once, and roughly 19% sits in the top ten. This clonotype was found many times. Antigen: not known. The sequencing input was peripheral blood or thyroid tissue (not recorded which). V gene TRBV24-1 combines with J gene TRBJ2-5, with D perhaps assigned TRBD1 or TRBD2 (5 bases each). This sequence originates from an adult woman with Graves' disease, either hyperthyroidism or ophthalmopathy (not recorded which). The CDR3 spells CATSGSGHETQYF. The CDR3 DNA is TGTGCCACCAGTGGTTCGGGGCACGAGACCCAGTACTTC.